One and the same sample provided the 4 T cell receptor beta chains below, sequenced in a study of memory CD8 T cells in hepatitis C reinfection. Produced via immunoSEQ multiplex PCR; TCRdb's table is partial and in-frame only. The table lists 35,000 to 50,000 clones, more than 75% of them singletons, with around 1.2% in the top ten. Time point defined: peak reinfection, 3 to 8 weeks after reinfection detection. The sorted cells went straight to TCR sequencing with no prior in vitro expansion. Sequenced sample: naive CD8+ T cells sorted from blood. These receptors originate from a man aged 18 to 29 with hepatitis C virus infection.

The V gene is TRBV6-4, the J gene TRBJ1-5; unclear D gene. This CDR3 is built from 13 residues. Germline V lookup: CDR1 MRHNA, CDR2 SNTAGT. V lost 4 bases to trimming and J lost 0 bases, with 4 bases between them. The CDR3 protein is CASSVNSNQPQHF. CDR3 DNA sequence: TGTGCCAGCAGTGTCAATAGCAATCAGCCCCAGCATTTT.

CDR3 DNA: TGTGCCTGGAGTGAGACAGGGGGAAGCGAGCAGTACGTC. Translation: CAWSETGGSEQYV. The rearrangement uses TRBV30 and TRBJ2-7, with TRBD1 matching over 9 bases. Germline assignment: CDR1 GTSNPN and CDR2 SVGIG (reference sequence). V shed 1 base, J shed 6 bases, and the junction held 4 bases outside the gene matches. This CDR3 comprises 13 residues.

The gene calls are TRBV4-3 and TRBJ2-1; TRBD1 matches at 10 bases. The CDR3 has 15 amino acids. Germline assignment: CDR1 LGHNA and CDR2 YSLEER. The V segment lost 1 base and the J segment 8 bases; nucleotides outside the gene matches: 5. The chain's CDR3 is CASSQGTGGIDEQFF. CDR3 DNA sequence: TGCGCCAGCAGCCAAGGGACAGGGGGTATCGATGAGCAGTTCTTC.

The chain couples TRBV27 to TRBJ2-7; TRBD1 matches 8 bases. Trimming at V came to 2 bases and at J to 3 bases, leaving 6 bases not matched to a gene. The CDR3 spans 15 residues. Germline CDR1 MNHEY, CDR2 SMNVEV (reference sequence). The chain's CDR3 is CASSLDRGMGYEQYF. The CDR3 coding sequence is TGTGCCAGCAGTTTAGACAGGGGAATGGGCTACGAGCAGTACTTC.